One and the same sample provided the 5 T cell receptor beta chains below, sequenced in a study of metastatic and nonmetastatic thyroid tumors. TCRdb re-called the PCR reads via MiXCR. The table lists around 30,000 clones, under 20% of them singletons. Among the patients, none had received any treatment before thyroid surgery. The sequenced sample consisted of blood. The origin of the receptors is a female donor with papillary thyroid cancer or a benign thyroid nodule (not recorded which). Some clones in this sample may be carry-over from other donors' samples.

This clone came up many times. V and J are TRBV5-4 and TRBJ2-1; D is unclear. Germline V gives CDR1 SGHNT, CDR2 YYREEE (reference sequence). V lost 4 bases and J 0 bases, leaving 11 bases between the germline ends. The CDR3 is 15 residues long. CDR3 region: CASSQRLNSYNEQFF. CDR3 DNA: TGTGCCAGCAGCCAAAGGTTGAACTCCTACAATGAGCAGTTCTTC.

This clone was seen repeatedly, ten times or more. The gene calls are TRBV5-1 and TRBJ2-3; the match to TRBD2 covers 7 bases. The CDR3 is 13 residues long. The germline CDR1 and CDR2 sequences are SGHRS and YFSETQ. V lost 3 bases, J lost 6 bases, and 4 bases stayed unmatched. This CDR3 is CASSSWGGDTQYF. The CDR3 DNA sequence: TGCGCCAGCAGCTCGTGGGGGGGGGATACGCAGTATTTT. Combining the CDR3 with reference TRBV5-1 and TRBJ2-3 gives the whole variable domain KAGVTQTPRYLIKTRGQQVTLSCSPISGHRSVSWYQQTPGQGLQFLFEYFSETQRNKGNFPGRFSGRQFSNSRSEMNVSTLELGDSALYLCASSSWGGDTQYFGPGTRLTVL.

This clone was detected many times. The chain couples TRBV12-3 or TRBV12-4 to TRBJ2-3; 14 bases match TRBD2. The CDR3 totals 15 residues. The J segment lost 5 bases and the V segment lost 8 bases, leaving 6 bases of the junction unmatched. CDR3 in amino acids: CASGGTSGGGDTQYF. The CDR3 coding sequence is TGTGCCAGCGGGGGGACTAGCGGGGGAGGAGATACGCAGTATTTT.

This clone appeared many times. The J gene is TRBJ1-6, the V gene TRBV28; D gene unclear. Trimming pared 7 bases from V and 9 bases from J, leaving 16 bases between. CDR1 and CDR2 from the germline V gene are MDHEN and SYDVKM. The CDR3 is made up of 14 amino acids. CDR3 in DNA: TGTGCCAGCACTAGAGCAGAAGGTATTTCACCCCTCCACTTT. This sequence encodes CASTRAEGISPLHF. The full variable domain, completed using reference TRBV28 and TRBJ1-6, is DVKVTQSSRYLVKRTGEKVFLECVQDMDHENMFWYRQDPGLGLRLIYFSYDVKMKEKGDIPEGYSVSREKKERFSLILESASTNQTSMYLCASTRAEGISPLHFGNGTRLTVT.

The table lists this clone with many counts. The chain carries TRBV6-1 and TRBJ2-3; 7 positions agree with TRBD1. The CDR3 is made up of 15 amino acids. Germline trimming cut 3 bases from V and 2 bases from J; bases unmatched to any gene: 5. Germline CDR1 MNHNS, CDR2 SASEGT. CDR3 region: CASSEKQGPTDTQYF. CDR3 DNA sequence: TGTGCCAGCAGTGAGAAACAGGGGCCCACAGATACGCAGTATTTT.